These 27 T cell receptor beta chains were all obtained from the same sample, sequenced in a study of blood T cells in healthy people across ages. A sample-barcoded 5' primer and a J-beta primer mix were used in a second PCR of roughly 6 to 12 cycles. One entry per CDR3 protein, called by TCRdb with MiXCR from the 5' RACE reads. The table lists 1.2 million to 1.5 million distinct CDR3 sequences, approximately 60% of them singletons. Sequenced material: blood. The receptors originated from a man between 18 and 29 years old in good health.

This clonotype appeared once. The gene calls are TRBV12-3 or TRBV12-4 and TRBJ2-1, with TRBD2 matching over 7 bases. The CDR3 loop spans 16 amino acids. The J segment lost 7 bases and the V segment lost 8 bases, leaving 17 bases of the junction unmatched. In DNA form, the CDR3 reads TGTGCCAGCGCCACCGCGGTTTGGAGGCGGGAGAATGAGCAGTTCTTC. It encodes CASATAVWRRENEQFF.

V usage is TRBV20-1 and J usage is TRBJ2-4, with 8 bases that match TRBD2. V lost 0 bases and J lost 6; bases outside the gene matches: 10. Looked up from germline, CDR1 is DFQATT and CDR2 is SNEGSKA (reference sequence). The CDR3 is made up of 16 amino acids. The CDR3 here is CSARDEWAGGGNIQYF. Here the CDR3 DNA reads TGCAGTGCTAGAGATGAGTGGGCGGGAGGCGGAAACATTCAGTACTTC.

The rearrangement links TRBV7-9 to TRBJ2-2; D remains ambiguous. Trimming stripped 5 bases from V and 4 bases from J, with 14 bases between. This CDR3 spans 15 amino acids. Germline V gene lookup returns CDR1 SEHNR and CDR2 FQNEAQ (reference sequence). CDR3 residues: CASSLPVAVTGELFF. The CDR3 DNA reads TGTGCCAGCAGCCTCCCGGTGGCCGTCACCGGGGAGCTGTTTTTT.

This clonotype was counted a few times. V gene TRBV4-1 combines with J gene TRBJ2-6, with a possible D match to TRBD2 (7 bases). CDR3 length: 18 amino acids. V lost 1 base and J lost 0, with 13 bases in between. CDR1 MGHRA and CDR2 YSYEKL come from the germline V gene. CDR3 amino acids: CASSQAPGGGSGANVLTF. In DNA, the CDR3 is TGCGCCAGCAGCCAAGCTCCGGGGGGCGGCTCTGGGGCCAACGTCCTGACTTTC.

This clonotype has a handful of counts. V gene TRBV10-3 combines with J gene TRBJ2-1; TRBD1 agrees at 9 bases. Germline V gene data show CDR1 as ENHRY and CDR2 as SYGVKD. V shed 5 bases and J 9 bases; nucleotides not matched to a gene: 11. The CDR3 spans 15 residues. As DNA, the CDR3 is TGTGCCATCAGTCCCGGGACAGGGAATCATATTGAGCAGTTCTTC. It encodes CAISPGTGNHIEQFF.

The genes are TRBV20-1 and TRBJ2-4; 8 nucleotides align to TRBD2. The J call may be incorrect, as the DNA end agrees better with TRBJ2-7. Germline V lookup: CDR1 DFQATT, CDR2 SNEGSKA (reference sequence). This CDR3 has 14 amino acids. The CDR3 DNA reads TGCAGTGCTAGAGATCCGCGGGGGGCCTACGAGCAGTACTTC. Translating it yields CSARDPRGAYEQYF.

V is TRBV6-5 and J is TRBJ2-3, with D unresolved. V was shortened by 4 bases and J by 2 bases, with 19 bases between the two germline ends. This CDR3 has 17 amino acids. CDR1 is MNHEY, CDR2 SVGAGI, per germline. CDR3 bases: TGTGCCAGCAGTTTCATAAAAGGTTGGGGAAACACAGATACGCAGTATTTT. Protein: CASSFIKGWGNTDTQYF.

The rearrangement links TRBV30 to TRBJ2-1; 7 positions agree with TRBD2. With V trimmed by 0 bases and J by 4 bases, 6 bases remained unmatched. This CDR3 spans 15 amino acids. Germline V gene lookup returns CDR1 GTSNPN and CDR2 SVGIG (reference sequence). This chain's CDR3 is CAWSVGRERYNEQFF. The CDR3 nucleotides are TGTGCCTGGAGTGTGGGGCGGGAGCGATACAATGAGCAGTTCTTC. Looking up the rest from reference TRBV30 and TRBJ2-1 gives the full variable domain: SQTIHQWPATLVQPVGSPLSLECTVEGTSNPNLYWYRQAAGRGLQLLFYSVGIGQISSEVPQNLSASRPQDRQFILSSKKLLLSDSGFYLCAWSVGRERYNEQFFGPGTRLTVL.

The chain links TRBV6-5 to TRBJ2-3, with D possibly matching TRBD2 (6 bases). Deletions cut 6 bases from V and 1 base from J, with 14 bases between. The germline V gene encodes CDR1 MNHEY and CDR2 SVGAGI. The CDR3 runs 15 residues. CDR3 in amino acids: CASSLGGDGTDTQYF. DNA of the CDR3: TGTGCCAGCAGCCTCGGAGGGGATGGCACAGATACGCAGTATTTT.

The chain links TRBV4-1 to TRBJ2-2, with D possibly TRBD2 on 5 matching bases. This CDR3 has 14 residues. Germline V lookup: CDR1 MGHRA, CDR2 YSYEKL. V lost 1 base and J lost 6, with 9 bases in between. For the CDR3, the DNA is TGCGCCAGCAGCCAAGGGAGGTTTTCCGGGGAGCTGTTTTTT. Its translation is CASSQGRFSGELFF.

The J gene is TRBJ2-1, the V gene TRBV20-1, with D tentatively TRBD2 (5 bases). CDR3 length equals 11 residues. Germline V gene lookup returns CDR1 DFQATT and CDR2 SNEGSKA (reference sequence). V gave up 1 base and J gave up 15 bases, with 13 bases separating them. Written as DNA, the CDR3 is TGCAGTGCTAGAGGGATGGACTGGGGGTTCTTC. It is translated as CSARGMDWGFF.

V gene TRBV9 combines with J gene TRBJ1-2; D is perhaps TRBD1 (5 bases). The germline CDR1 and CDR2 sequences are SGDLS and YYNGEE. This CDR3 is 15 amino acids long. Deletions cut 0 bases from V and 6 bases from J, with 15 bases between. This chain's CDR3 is CASSVVGPGEDGYTF. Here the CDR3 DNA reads TGTGCCAGCAGCGTAGTAGGACCGGGGGAGGATGGCTACACCTTC.

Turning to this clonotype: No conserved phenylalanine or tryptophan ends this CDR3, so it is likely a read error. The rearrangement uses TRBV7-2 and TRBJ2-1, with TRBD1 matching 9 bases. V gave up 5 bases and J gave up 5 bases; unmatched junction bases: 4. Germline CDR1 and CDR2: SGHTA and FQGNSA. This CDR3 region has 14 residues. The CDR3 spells CASSVWTGDNEQFS. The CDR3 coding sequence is TGTGCCAGCAGCGTATGGACAGGGGACAATGAGCAGTTCTCC.

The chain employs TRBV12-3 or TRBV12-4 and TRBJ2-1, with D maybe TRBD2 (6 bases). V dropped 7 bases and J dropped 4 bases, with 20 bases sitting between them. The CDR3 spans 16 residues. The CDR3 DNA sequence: TGTGCCAGCACCGATCCGCGGGACCAGGTTTACAATGAGCAGTTCTTC. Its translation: CASTDPRDQVYNEQFF.

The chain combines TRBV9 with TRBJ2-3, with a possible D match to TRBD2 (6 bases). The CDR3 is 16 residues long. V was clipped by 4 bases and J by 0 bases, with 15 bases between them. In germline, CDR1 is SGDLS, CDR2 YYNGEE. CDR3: CASSPRTNISTDTQYF. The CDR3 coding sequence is TGTGCCAGCAGCCCTCGGACTAATATTAGCACAGATACGCAGTATTTT.

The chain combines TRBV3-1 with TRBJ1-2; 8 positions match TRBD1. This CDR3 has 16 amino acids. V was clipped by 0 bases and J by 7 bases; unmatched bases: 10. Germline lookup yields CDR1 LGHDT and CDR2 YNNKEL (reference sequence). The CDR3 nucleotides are TGTGCCAGCAGCCAAGATGGGACAGGAGAAGGTTTTGGCTACACCTTC. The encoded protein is CASSQDGTGEGFGYTF.

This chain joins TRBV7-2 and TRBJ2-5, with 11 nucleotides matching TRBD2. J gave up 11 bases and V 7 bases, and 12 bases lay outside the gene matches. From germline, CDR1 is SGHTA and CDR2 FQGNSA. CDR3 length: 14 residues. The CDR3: CASTVAGGAREQYF. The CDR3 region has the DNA TGTGCCAGCACCGTAGCGGGAGGGGCGAGGGAGCAGTACTTC.

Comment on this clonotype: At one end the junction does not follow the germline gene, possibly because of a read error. The CDR3 DNA follows: TGTGCCGGCAGCTTACGGACTAGCGGGGTACGAACTTACAATGAGCAGTTCTTC. The encoded protein is CAGSLRTSGVRTYNEQFF. The rearrangement joins TRBV7-2 to TRBJ2-1; the match to TRBD2 covers 12 bases. This CDR3 region has 18 residues. The germline CDR1 and CDR2 sequences are SGHTA and FQGNSA.

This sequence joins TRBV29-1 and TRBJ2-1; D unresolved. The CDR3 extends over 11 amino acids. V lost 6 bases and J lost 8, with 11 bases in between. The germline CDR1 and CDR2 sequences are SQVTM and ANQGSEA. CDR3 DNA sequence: TGCAGCGTCGTCATCATCGATGAGCAGTTCTTC. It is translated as CSVVIIDEQFF.

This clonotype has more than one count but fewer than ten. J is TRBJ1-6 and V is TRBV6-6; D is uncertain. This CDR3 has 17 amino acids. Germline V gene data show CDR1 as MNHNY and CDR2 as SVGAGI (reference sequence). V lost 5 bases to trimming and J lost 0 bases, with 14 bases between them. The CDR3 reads CASSRFPRSSYNSPLHF. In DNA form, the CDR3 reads TGTGCCAGCAGTCGCTTTCCCCGGAGCTCCTATAATTCACCCCTCCACTTT.

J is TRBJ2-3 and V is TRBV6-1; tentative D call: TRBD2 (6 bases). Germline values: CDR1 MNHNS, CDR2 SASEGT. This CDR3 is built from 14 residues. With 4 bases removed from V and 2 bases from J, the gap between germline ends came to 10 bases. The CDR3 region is CASSGAGLTDTQYF. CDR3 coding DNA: TGTGCCAGCAGTGGGGCGGGACTCACAGATACGCAGTATTTT.

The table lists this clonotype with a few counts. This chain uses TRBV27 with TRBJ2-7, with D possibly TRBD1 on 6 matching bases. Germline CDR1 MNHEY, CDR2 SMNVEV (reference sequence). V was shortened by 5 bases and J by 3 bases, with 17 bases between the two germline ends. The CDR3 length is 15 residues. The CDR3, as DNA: TGTGCCAGCAGTCTAAATTCCAGGGGTGTCTACGAGCAGTACTTC. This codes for CASSLNSRGVYEQYF.

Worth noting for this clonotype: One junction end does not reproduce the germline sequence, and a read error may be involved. The CDR3 sequence is CASSPDGGDLNTEAFF. Written as DNA, the CDR3 is TGTGCCAGCAGTCCGGACGGAGGGGACTTGAACACTGAGGCTTTCTTT. The chain links TRBV28 to TRBJ1-1; a possible D gene is TRBD1 (5 bases). The CDR3 spans 16 residues. Per germline, CDR1 MDHEN and CDR2 SYDVKM.

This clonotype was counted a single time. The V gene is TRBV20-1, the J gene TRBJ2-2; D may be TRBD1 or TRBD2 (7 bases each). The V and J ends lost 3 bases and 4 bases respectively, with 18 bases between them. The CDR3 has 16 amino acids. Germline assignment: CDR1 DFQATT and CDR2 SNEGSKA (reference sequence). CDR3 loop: CSARGIPGGGTGELFF. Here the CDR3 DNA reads TGCAGTGCTAGGGGTATCCCAGGGGGGGGCACCGGGGAGCTGTTTTTT.

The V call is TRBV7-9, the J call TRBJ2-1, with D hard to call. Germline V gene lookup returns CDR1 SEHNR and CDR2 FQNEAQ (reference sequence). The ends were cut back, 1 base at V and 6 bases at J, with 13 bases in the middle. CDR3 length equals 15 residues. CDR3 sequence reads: CASSLGKQWGNEQFF. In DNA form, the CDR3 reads TGTGCCAGCAGCTTAGGGAAGCAGTGGGGCAATGAGCAGTTCTTC.

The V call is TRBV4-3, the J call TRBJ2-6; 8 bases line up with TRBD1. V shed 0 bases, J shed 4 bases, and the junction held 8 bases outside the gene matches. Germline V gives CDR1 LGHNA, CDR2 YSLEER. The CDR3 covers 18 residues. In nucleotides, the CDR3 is TGCGCCAGCAGCCAAGATGATGGGGACAGGCCCGGGGCCAACGTCCTGACTTTC. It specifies CASSQDDGDRPGANVLTF.

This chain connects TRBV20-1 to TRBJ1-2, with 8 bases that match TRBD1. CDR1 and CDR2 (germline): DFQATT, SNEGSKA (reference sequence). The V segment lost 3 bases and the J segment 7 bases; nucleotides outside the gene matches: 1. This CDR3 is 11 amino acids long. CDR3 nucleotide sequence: TGCAGTGCTAGTCAGGGGGCTGGCTACACCTTC. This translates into CSASQGAGYTF.